The T cell receptor (beta chain) described here comes from a study of post-analysis software for immune sequencing data. Study-level information: The disease courses spanned relapsing-remitting, secondary progressive and progressive-relapsing forms of multiple sclerosis.

Libraries were made from TCR beta cDNA, and they carried unique molecular identifiers. TCRdb ran MiXCR on the PCR reads and lists one entry per CDR3 protein. The sample has over 250,000 distinct CDR3 sequences; 35% to 40% are singletons. The study, taken as a whole, reports: Multiple sclerosis was associated with a significant reduction in normalized Chao1 diversity relative to controls. Included in a set of about 5 TRBV segments more frequent in patients than controls were TRBV5-6, TRBV5-1 and TRBV20-1.

J was trimmed by 11 bases and V by 4 bases; bases with no gene match: 6. The CDR3 consists of 13 residues. Germline CDR1 LGHDT, CDR2 YNNKEL (reference sequence). Remarks on this clonotype: Antigen unknown.

Sequenced sample: blood. V usage is TRBV3-1 and J usage is TRBJ2-5; 11 nucleotides line up with TRBD2. The source of this sequence is a girl aged 10 to 17 with multiple sclerosis. CDR3 in DNA: TGTGCCAGCAGCCCAGGGACTAGCGGTGAGCAGTACTTC. This sequence encodes CASSPGTSGEQYF.